This T cell receptor (beta chain) was recovered during a study of response to subunit inactivated influenza vaccine. With regard to this clonotype: Its antigen is unidentified. The junction and the germline gene differ at one end; a read error may be behind it.

General study points: The authors offered the suggestion that each seasonal influenza vaccination recruits few new T cells.

TCRdb reanalysed the RT-PCR reads using MiXCR and keeps one entry per CDR3 protein. In the table there are about 570,000 distinct CDR3 sequences, about 11% of which are singletons. Germline assignment: CDR1 KGHSH and CDR2 LQKENI. This CDR3 is built from 10 residues. These sequences were also reported in another study, on T cells expressing NK-cell markers. That investigation notes: Making the TCR beta cDNA relied on 5'RACE template switching with UMIs. HCMV specificity of the expanded NKG2C+ T cell clones stayed unclear.

The material was PBMCs from blood, obtained on the day of vaccination. This TCR was recovered from a man aged 50 to 59 who received an inactivated influenza vaccine. The rearrangement joins TRBV18 to TRBJ2-1; tentative D call: TRBD1 (6 bases). CDR3 sequence: CASSNTTGIF. In DNA form, the CDR3 reads TGTGCCAGCTCAAATACGACAGGAATCTTC.